The rows below give T cell receptor beta chains drawn from one sample of a study of blood T cell repertoires in COVID-19. The method was immunoSEQ multiplex PCR; TCRdb's version includes in-frame clones alone and lacks a portion of them. This table holds about 150,000 clones, about four fifths found once. The sample taken for sequencing was peripheral blood. The receptors originated from a woman older than 75 with acute or convalescent COVID-19. CDR3s include the opening cysteine and the closing phenylalanine or tryptophan. A D gene is named only where the DNA matches it firmly. The size field is filled for only some rows; it gives once, few, many or a size class.

NA	TRBV12-3/TRBV12-4	TRBJ2-1	NA	CASSLVLPVAFF	TGTGCCAGCAGTTTGGTTCTCCCGGTAGCGTTCTTC
NA	TRBV30	TRBJ1-1	NA	CAWSRNGEAFF	TGTGCCTGGAGTCGCAACGGGGAAGCTTTCTTT
NA	TRBV24-1	TRBJ2-7	few	CATSDPVTYEQYF	TGTGCCACCAGTGATCCCGTTACATACGAGCAGTACTTC
TRBD1	TRBV28	TRBJ1-4	few	CASSKTGPTNEKLFF	TGTGCCAGCAGTAAGACAGGGCCAACTAATGAAAAACTGTTTTTT
NA	TRBV4-2	TRBJ2-5	few	CASSQDGQIQETQYF	TGTGCCAGCAGCCAAGACGGACAGATACAAGAGACCCAGTACTTC
NA	TRBV4-3	TRBJ1-3	NA	CASSQEKSSGNTIYF	TGCGCCAGCAGCCAAGAAAAGAGCTCTGGAAACACCATATATTTT
NA	TRBV3-1/TRBV3-2	TRBJ2-3	NA	CASSQDRGGATDTQYF	TGTGCCAGCAGCCAAGATAGGGGGGGGGCCACAGATACGCAGTATTTT
NA	TRBV30	TRBJ1-4	few	CAWRTGSLGGNEKLFF	TGTGCCTGGAGGACAGGCTCCCTCGGCGGTAATGAAAAACTGTTTTTT
TRBD1	TRBV7-9	TRBJ1-2	NA	CASSFGQGGYTF	TGTGCCAGCAGCTTCGGACAGGGAGGCTACACCTTC
TRBD1	TRBV29-1	TRBJ2-7	NA	CSVVLQTGAANEQYF	TGCAGCGTTGTCCTCCAAACAGGGGCCGCGAATGAGCAGTACTTC
NA	TRBV7-9	TRBJ2-7	NA	CASSLASIPYEQYF	TGTGCCAGCAGCCTTGCTAGCATCCCCTACGAGCAGTACTTC
TRBD1	TRBV4-3	TRBJ1-2	NA	CASSQDRQGANYGYTF	TGCGCCAGCAGCCAAGATAGGCAGGGGGCTAACTATGGCTACACCTTC
TRBD1	TRBV9	TRBJ2-7	once	CASSVAGTGGNEQYF	TGTGCCAGCAGCGTAGCGGGGACAGGGGGTAACGAGCAGTACTTC
TRBD2	TRBV7-9	TRBJ2-5	NA	CASSLGTSGDYF	TGTGCCAGCAGCCTAGGGACTAGCGGGGATTACTTC
NA	TRBV5-8	TRBJ2-7	NA	CASSLGHSYEQYF	TGTGCCAGCAGCTTGGGGCACAGCTACGAGCAGTACTTC
NA	TRBV12-3/TRBV12-4	TRBJ1-5	few	CASSTTFNQPQHF	TGTGCCAGCAGTACTACATTCAATCAGCCCCAGCATTTT
TRBD1	TRBV7-9	TRBJ2-7	NA	CASSPLDRGSYEQYF	TGTGCCAGCAGCCCCTTGGACAGGGGGTCCTACGAGCAGTACTTC
NA	TRBV2	TRBJ2-7	NA	CASRKQGLSVREQYF	TGTGCCAGCAGGAAACAGGGTCTCTCGGTGAGGGAGCAGTACTTC
NA	TRBV29-1	TRBJ2-1	NA	CSVRHAGANEQFF	TGCAGCGTTAGGCACGCAGGGGCCAATGAGCAGTTCTTC
TRBD2	TRBV7-3	TRBJ2-5	NA	CASSLTPAGGPQETQYF	TGTGCCAGCAGCTTAACCCCGGCGGGGGGTCCCCAAGAGACCCAGTACTTC